This TCR beta chain appears in the sequencing data of a study of T cell responses to AZD1222 COVID-19 vaccine. Notes on the study in general: A reported finding is that nearly half of spike-specific TCRs target unmutated variant regions. Recipients of two AZD1222 doses showed rising Spike-specific TCR breadth and depth.

Here immunoSEQ multiplex PCR was the method, and the copy in TCRdb shows in-frame clones only, minus some. The sample has some 150,000 clones, 75% to 95% seen once. This clone was seen only once. Antigen specificity is unknown. Trimming removed 0 bases from V and 4 bases from J; junction bases left unmatched: 6. CDR3 length: 15 residues. CDR1 is SGHRS and CDR2 is YFSETQ in the germline V gene. The TCR sequence derives from an adult in good health. V and J are TRBV5-1 and TRBJ1-2; 7 nucleotides align to TRBD1. Sequencing was performed on peripheral blood, taken on day 0 of MenACWY control vaccination. This CDR3 is CASSLGQGQIYGYTF. Written as DNA, the CDR3 is TGCGCCAGCAGCTTGGGACAGGGACAGATCTATGGCTACACCTTC.